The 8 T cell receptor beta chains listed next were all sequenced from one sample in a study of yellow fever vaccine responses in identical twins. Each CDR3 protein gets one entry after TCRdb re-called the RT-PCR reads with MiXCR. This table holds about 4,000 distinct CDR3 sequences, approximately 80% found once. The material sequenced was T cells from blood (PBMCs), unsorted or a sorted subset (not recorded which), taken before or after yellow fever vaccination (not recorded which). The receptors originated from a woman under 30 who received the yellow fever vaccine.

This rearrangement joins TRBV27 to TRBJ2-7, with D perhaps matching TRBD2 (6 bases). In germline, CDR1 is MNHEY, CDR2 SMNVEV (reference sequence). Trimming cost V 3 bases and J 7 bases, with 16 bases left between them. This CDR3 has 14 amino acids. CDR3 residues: CASSFSAGNGEQYF. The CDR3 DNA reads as TGTGCCAGCAGTTTTTCGGCGGGAAACGGTGAGCAGTACTTC.

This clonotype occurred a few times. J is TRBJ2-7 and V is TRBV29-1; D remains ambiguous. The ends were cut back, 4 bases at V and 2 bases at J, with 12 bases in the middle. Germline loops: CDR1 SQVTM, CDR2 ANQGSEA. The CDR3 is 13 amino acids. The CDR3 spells CSVVPSGTYEQYV. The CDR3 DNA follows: TGCAGCGTTGTTCCATCAGGAACCTACGAGCAGTACGTC.

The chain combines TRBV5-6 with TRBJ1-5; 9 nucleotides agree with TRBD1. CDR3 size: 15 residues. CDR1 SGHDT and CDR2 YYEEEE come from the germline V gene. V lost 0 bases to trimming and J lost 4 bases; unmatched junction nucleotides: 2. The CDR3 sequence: CASSLAGTGNQPQHF. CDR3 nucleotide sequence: TGTGCCAGCAGCTTGGCCGGGACAGGGAATCAGCCCCAGCATTTT.

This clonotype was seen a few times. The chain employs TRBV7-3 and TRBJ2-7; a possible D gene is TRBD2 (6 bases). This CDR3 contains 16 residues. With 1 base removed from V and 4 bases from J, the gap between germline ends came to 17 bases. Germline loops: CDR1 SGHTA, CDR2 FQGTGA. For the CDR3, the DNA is TGTGCCAGCAGCTTAATCGAGGAACCGGGAGTATACGAGCAGTACTTC. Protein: CASSLIEEPGVYEQYF.

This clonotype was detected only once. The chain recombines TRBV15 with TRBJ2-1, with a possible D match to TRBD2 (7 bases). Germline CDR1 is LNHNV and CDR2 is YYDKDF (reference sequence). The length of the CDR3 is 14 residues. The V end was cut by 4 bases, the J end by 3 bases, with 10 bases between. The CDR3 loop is CATSKGDYYNEQFF. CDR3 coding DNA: TGTGCCACCAGCAAGGGGGACTACTACAATGAGCAGTTCTTC.

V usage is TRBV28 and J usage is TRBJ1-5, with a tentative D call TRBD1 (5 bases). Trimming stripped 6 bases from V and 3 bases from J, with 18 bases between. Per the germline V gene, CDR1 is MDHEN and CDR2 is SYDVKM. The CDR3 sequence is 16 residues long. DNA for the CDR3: TGTGCCAGCAGCCCCTGGGACGGCTTAAACAATCAGCCCCAGCATTTT. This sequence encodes CASSPWDGLNNQPQHF.

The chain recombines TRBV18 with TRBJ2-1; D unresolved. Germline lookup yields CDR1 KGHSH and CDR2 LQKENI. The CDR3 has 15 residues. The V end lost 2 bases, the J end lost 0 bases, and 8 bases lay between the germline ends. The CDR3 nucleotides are TGTGCCAGCTCACCAGACCGCTCCTCCTACAATGAGCAGTTCTTC. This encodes CASSPDRSSYNEQFF.

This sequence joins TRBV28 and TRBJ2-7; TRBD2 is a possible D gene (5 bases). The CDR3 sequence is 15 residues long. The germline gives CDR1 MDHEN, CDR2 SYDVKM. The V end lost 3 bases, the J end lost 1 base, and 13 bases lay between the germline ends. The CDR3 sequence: CASSLADPGSYEQYF. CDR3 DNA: TGTGCCAGCAGTTTGGCGGACCCGGGGTCCTACGAGCAGTACTTC.